The 30 T cell receptor beta chains given below trace back to one sample, sequenced in a study of vaccination and CD4 T cells after COVID-19 (dated by TCRdb to 2022 to 2024). Their recognized antigens are unknown. What this sample's treatment or condition label stands for: roughly 11-day PBMC culture with coronavirus spike peptide pools or control peptides (ViraFEST assay). The method behind the library was PCR. Instrument on record: Illumina iSeq 100. DNA from cultured CD4+ T cells was subjected to TCR sequencing with the Oncomine TCR Beta short-read assay at the Johns Hopkins FTIC core. The public reads were reprocessed in TCRdb via fastp at Q25 and MiXCR, keeping in-frame beta chains. A single entry per CDR3 protein holds the most common genes and DNA from its merged rows. The sample table records around 12,000 distinct CDR3 sequences; more than 70% of these occur just once. The ten largest clones add up to roughly 10% of the sample.

Material: CD4+ T cells from blood, cultured in vitro. All receptors derive from a human donor who had recovered from COVID-19.

This chain uses TRBV5-5 with TRBJ2-1; TRBD1 matches at 9 bases. Germline CDR1 and CDR2: SGHKS and YYEKEE (reference sequence). This CDR3 has 12 amino acids. V shed 1 base, J shed 15 bases, and the junction held 5 bases outside the gene matches. The CDR3: CASSLLTGGGFF. The CDR3, as DNA: TGTGCCAGCAGCTTGTTGACAGGGGGAGGGTTCTTC.

The V call is TRBV2, the J call TRBJ1-5, with D uncertain. This CDR3 has 16 amino acids. Trimming stripped 4 bases from V and 3 bases from J, with 16 bases between. Germline CDR1 is SNHLY and CDR2 is FYNNEI. CDR3 in amino acids: CASSGEAGSPNQPQHF. The CDR3 DNA is TGTGCCAGCAGTGGGGAGGCCGGGTCACCCAATCAGCCCCAGCATTTT.

The chain employs TRBV6-1 and TRBJ2-3, with D possibly being TRBD1 (5 bases). Trimming stripped 2 bases from V and 4 bases from J, with 7 bases between. Germline CDR1 reads MNHNS; CDR2 reads SASEGT. This CDR3 spans 13 amino acids. The CDR3 spells CASSEQGPDTQYF. The CDR3, as DNA: TGTGCCAGCAGTGAACAGGGCCCAGATACGCAGTATTTT.

The V call is TRBV19, the J call TRBJ2-2; D remains ambiguous. CDR1 LNHDA and CDR2 SQIVND come from the germline V gene (reference sequence). The V end lost 2 bases, the J end lost 0 bases, and 10 bases lay between the germline ends. The CDR3 runs 16 residues. The CDR3 nucleotides are TGTGCCAGTAGTATATTGCTGACTTCGAACACCGGGGAGCTGTTTTTT. This translates into CASSILLTSNTGELFF.

This clonotype was observed a handful of times. The rearrangement joins TRBV15 to TRBJ1-6; D remains unclear. From germline, CDR1 is LNHNV and CDR2 YYDKDF (reference sequence). This CDR3 is built from 12 residues. Trimming removed 2 bases at V and 12 bases at J, with 8 bases between. CDR3 in DNA: TGTGCCACCAGCAGACCCCCCCTACCCCTCCACTTT. Protein: CATSRPPLPLHF. Complete variable domain (other parts from reference TRBV15 and TRBJ1-6): DAMVIQNPRYQVTQFGKPVTLSCSQTLNHNVMYWYQQKSSQAPKLLFHYYDKDFNNEADTPDNFQSRRPNTSFCFLDIRSPGLGDTAMYLCATSRPPLPLHFGNGTRLTVT.

The rearrangement uses TRBV11-2 and TRBJ1-2; D unresolved. With 0 bases removed from V and 8 bases from J, the gap between germline ends came to 10 bases. This CDR3 region has 13 residues. Germline V gives CDR1 SGHAT, CDR2 FQNNGV. The chain's CDR3 is CASSLDTLRGYTF. CDR3 nucleotides: TGTGCCAGCAGCTTAGATACCCTCAGGGGCTACACCTTC.

In its sample, this clonotype was seen once. V and J are TRBV4-1 and TRBJ2-5; 8 bases agree with TRBD2. CDR3 size: 17 residues. Per germline, CDR1 MGHRA and CDR2 YSYEKL. With 1 base clipped from V and 3 bases from J, the junction kept 10 bases outside the gene matches. The CDR3 spells CASSQAPAGEGKETQYF. The CDR3 DNA reads TGCGCCAGCAGCCAAGCCCCAGCGGGAGAAGGGAAAGAGACCCAGTACTTC.

The V call is TRBV7-8, the J call TRBJ2-3; D unclear. V was cut by 2 bases and J by 6 bases, with 12 bases left in between. The CDR3 runs to 14 residues. Germline V CDR1 and CDR2: SGHVS, FQNEAQ. CDR3 sequence: CASSLSKARDTQYF. The CDR3 coding sequence is TGTGCCAGCAGCTTAAGCAAAGCGCGCGATACGCAGTATTTT.

The chain combines TRBV10-3 with TRBJ1-3; D is unresolved. V was clipped by 8 bases and J by 3 bases, with 8 bases between them. Germline V gene lookup returns CDR1 ENHRY and CDR2 SYGVKD. This CDR3 contains 12 residues. The CDR3 reads CAIEGGGNTIYF. Here the CDR3 DNA reads TGTGCCATCGAGGGAGGTGGAAACACCATATATTTT.

This chain joins TRBV6-5 and TRBJ2-2, with D possibly being TRBD2 (6 bases). V gave up 4 bases and J gave up 7 bases, with 19 bases separating them. Germline values: CDR1 MNHEY, CDR2 SVGAGI. The CDR3 consists of 16 residues. The chain's CDR3 is CASSSPRDSHGGELFF. CDR3 nucleotides: TGTGCCAGCAGTTCCCCCCGGGACTCCCATGGCGGGGAGCTGTTTTTT.

The J gene is TRBJ2-1, the V gene TRBV15, with D perhaps being TRBD1 or TRBD2 (5 bases each). Germline assignment: CDR1 LNHNV and CDR2 YYDKDF (reference sequence). The CDR3 has 14 amino acids. Trimming removed 7 bases at V and 6 bases at J, with 16 bases between. The DNA of the CDR3 is TGTGCCACCAAACCTGGGGGTTTCGCCAATGAGCAGTTCTTC. It codes for CATKPGGFANEQFF.

The chain couples TRBV27 to TRBJ1-3; D not certain. This CDR3 is 15 amino acids long. The V gene lost 3 bases and the J gene lost 3 bases, with 12 bases spanning the gap. CDR1 and CDR2 from the germline V gene are MNHEY and SMNVEV (reference sequence). Here the CDR3 reads CASSLPRVVGNTIYF. DNA for the CDR3: TGTGCCAGCAGTTTGCCAAGGGTAGTTGGAAACACCATATATTTT.

V and J are TRBV20-1 and TRBJ1-1; D not certain. The germline V gene has CDR1 DFQATT and CDR2 SNEGSKA (reference sequence). The CDR3 runs 14 residues. The V end lost 6 bases, the J end lost 0 bases, and 14 bases lay between the germline ends. CDR3: CSANQQSMNTEAFF. DNA for the CDR3: TGCAGTGCCAATCAACAGAGCATGAACACTGAAGCTTTCTTT.

The rearrangement uses TRBV20-1 and TRBJ1-6; maybe TRBD1 (5 bases). V lost 6 bases, J lost 0 bases, and 12 bases lay in between. Germline CDR1 and CDR2: DFQATT and SNEGSKA (reference sequence). This CDR3 has 15 amino acids. CDR3 coding DNA: TGCAGTGCCAGGGAAAGAAGCTCCTATAATTCACCCCTCCACTTT. Encoded protein: CSARERSSYNSPLHF.

This CDR3 is CASTPDRVASPLHF. The CDR3 coding sequence is TGTGCCAGCACCCCGGACAGGGTGGCTTCACCCCTCCACTTT. The chain uses TRBV7-8 and TRBJ1-6; 8 nucleotides line up with TRBD1. The germline gives CDR1 SGHVS, CDR2 FQNEAQ. The V gene end was trimmed by 7 bases and the J gene end by 9 bases; junction bases not matched to a gene: 8. The length of the CDR3 is 14 residues.

The chain links TRBV7-2 to TRBJ2-7; the D gene is possibly TRBD1 (5 bases). There are 15 residues in the CDR3. Trimming shortened V by 1 base and J by 2 bases, and 12 bases separated the two germline ends. Germline V gene sequence: CDR1 SGHTA, CDR2 FQGNSA. CDR3 in amino acids: CASSLDQGRTYEQYF. The CDR3 DNA reads TGTGCCAGCAGCTTAGACCAGGGTAGGACCTACGAGCAGTACTTC.

V gene TRBV20-1 combines with J gene TRBJ1-2; 10 nucleotides align to TRBD1. The V gene end was trimmed by 7 bases and the J gene end by 3 bases; junction bases not matched to a gene: 23. The CDR3 loop spans 19 amino acids. Germline CDR1 is DFQATT and CDR2 is SNEGSKA (reference sequence). CDR3 coding DNA: TGCAGTGTTCGTGCGCAAAACACGGGACAGGGGCCGATCCACTATGGCTACACCTTC. It specifies CSVRAQNTGQGPIHYGYTF.

This rearrangement joins TRBV7-2 to TRBJ1-6, with 8 bases matching TRBD1. This CDR3 spans 15 amino acids. Trimming removed 0 bases from V and 7 bases from J; junction bases left unmatched: 2. CDR1 and CDR2 (germline): SGHTA, FQGNSA. The chain's CDR3 is CASSLAQGANSPLHF. The CDR3 DNA is TGTGCCAGCAGCTTAGCGCAGGGGGCGAATTCACCCCTCCACTTT.

This rearrangement joins TRBV6-5 to TRBJ2-7; 7 nucleotides match TRBD1. CDR3 size: 13 residues. V lost 0 bases, J lost 6 bases, and 2 bases stayed unmatched. Per the germline V gene, CDR1 is MNHEY and CDR2 is SVGAGI. The CDR3 sequence is CASSYSGQTEQYF. Here the CDR3 DNA reads TGTGCCAGCAGTTACTCGGGACAGACCGAGCAGTACTTC.

J is TRBJ1-4 and V is TRBV20-1, with 7 nucleotides matching TRBD1. J gave up 5 bases and V 3 bases, and 12 bases lay outside the gene matches. The CDR3 totals 16 residues. Germline V gives CDR1 DFQATT, CDR2 SNEGSKA (reference sequence). CDR3 coding DNA: TGCAGTGCTAGGCCTATCTTGGGACAGAGAAATGAAAAACTGTTTTTT. Translating it yields CSARPILGQRNEKLFF.

The count of this clonotype is one. The V gene is TRBV2, the J gene TRBJ1-5; 8 bases are shared with TRBD1. V gave up 2 bases and J gave up 3 bases; unmatched junction bases: 3. The CDR3 spans 15 residues. In germline, CDR1 is SNHLY, CDR2 FYNNEI. CDR3 residues: CASSENRGNNQPQHF. In nucleotides, the CDR3 is TGTGCCAGCAGTGAAAACAGGGGGAACAATCAGCCCCAGCATTTT.

By share, this clonotype counts as large. The chain carries TRBV11-2 and TRBJ1-6, with 7 bases matching TRBD1. The CDR3 runs 15 residues. Trimming at V came to 8 bases and at J to 9 bases, leaving 13 bases not matched to a gene. Germline V lookup: CDR1 SGHAT, CDR2 FQNNGV. As DNA, the CDR3 is TGTGCCAGCTCCTGGGGGAGAGGGGGCGCTTCACCCCTCCACTTT. It yields the protein CASSWGRGGASPLHF.

The gene calls are TRBV20-1 and TRBJ1-2, with 9 bases that match TRBD1. Unmatched junction bases numbered 12, after V lost 4 bases and J lost 6 bases. CDR1 is DFQATT and CDR2 is SNEGSKA in the germline V gene (reference sequence). The CDR3 loop spans 15 amino acids. The CDR3 nucleotides read TGCAGTGCTAAGGGACCGGGACAGGGTGTCCATGGCTACACCTTC. Translating it yields CSAKGPGQGVHGYTF.

This sequence joins TRBV19 and TRBJ2-2; 8 nucleotides match TRBD2. Germline-derived CDR1 and CDR2 are LNHDA and SQIVND (reference sequence). The CDR3 has 15 amino acids. The ends lost 7 bases at V and 5 bases at J; junction bases unmatched: 9. CDR3 sequence: CASTGGRSSTGELFF. The CDR3 DNA reads as TGTGCCAGTACGGGGGGGCGCTCGTCGACCGGGGAGCTGTTTTTT.

The chain uses TRBV12-3 or TRBV12-4 and TRBJ1-2, with a possible D match to TRBD1 (6 bases). Trimming left V 6 bases short and J 6 bases short, with 11 bases between. The CDR3 sequence is 12 residues long. The CDR3 DNA follows: TGTGCCAGCAGCCTACAGGGAAATGGCTACACCTTC. It translates to CASSLQGNGYTF.

The rearrangement uses TRBV7-9 and TRBJ2-5; TRBD2 might be the D (7 bases). This CDR3 contains 15 residues. V lost 1 base and J 4 bases, leaving 13 bases between the germline ends. CDR1 is SEHNR and CDR2 is FQNEAQ in the germline V gene (reference sequence). This CDR3 reads CASSLGGGGRETQYF. The CDR3 DNA is TGTGCCAGCAGCTTAGGAGGGGGGGGCAGAGAGACCCAGTACTTC.

The chain has TRBV28 and TRBJ2-7, with 13 positions matching TRBD2. CDR1 is MDHEN and CDR2 is SYDVKM in the germline V gene. CDR3 length: 16 residues. V lost 5 bases to trimming and J lost 5 bases; unmatched junction nucleotides: 9. This CDR3 reads CASSPLKTSGRNEQYF. CDR3 in DNA: TGTGCCAGCAGTCCCCTGAAGACTAGCGGGAGGAACGAGCAGTACTTC.

This chain uses TRBV15 with TRBJ1-6; D not resolved. CDR1 is LNHNV, CDR2 YYDKDF, per germline (reference sequence). The V gene lost 5 bases and the J gene lost 8 bases, with 10 bases spanning the gap. This CDR3 has 13 amino acids. CDR3 region: CATSGPRDSPLHF. The DNA of the CDR3 is TGTGCCACCAGCGGACCACGGGATTCACCCCTCCACTTT.

This sequence joins TRBV19 and TRBJ1-2, with D maybe TRBD1 (6 bases). V shed 2 bases and J shed 8 bases, with 21 bases lying between them. The CDR3 is 16 residues long. In germline, CDR1 is LNHDA, CDR2 SQIVND (reference sequence). The CDR3 here is CASSIRSVGGLLGYTF. The CDR3 nucleotides read TGTGCCAGTAGTATAAGGAGTGTCGGGGGCCTTCTCGGCTACACCTTC.

V is TRBV5-1 and J is TRBJ1-6; weak D call: TRBD1 (5 bases). The ends were cut back, 6 bases at V and 5 bases at J, with 15 bases in the middle. Germline CDR1 and CDR2: SGHRS and YFSETQ. The CDR3 length is 15 residues. The CDR3 is CASTLSGRDNSPLHF. The CDR3 DNA reads as TGCGCCAGCACCCTCTCGGGACGGGATAATTCACCCCTCCACTTT.